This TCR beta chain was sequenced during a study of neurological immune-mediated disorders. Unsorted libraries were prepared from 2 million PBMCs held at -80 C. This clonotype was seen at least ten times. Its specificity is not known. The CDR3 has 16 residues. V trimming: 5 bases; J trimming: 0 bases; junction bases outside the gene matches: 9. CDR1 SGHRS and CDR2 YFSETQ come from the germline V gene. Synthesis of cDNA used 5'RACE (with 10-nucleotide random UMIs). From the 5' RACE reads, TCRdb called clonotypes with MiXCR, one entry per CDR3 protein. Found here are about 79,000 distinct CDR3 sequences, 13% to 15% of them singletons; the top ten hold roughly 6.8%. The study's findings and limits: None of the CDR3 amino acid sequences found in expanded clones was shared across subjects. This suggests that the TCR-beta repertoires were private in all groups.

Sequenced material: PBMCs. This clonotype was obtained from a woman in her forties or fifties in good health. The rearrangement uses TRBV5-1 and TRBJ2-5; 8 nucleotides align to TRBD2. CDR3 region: CASSVFGRADQETQYF. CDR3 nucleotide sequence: TGCGCCAGCAGTGTTTTCGGGAGGGCCGACCAAGAGACCCAGTACTTC.